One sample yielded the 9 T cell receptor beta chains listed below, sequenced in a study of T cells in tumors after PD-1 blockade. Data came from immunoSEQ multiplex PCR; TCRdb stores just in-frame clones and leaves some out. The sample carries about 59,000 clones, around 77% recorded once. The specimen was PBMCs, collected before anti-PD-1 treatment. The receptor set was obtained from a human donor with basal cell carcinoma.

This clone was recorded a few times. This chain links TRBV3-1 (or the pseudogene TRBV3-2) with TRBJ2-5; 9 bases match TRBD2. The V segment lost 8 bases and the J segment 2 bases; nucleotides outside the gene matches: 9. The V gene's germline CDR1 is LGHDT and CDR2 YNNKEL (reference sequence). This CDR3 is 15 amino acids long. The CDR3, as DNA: TGTGCCAGCGCCCAGTTGAGCGGGGGGCAAGAGACCCAGTACTTC. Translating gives CASAQLSGGQETQYF.

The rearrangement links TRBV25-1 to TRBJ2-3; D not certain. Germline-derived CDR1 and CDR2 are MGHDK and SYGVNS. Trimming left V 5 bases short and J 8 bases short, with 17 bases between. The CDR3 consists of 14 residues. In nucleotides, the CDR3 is TGTGCCAGCAGTCCTTCCTCACCCGGCGGTACGCAGTATTTT. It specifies CASSPSSPGGTQYF.

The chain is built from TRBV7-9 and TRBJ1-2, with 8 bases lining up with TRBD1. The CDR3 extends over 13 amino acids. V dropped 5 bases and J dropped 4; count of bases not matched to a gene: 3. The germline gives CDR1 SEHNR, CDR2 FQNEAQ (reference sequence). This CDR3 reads CASSPGTGYGYTF. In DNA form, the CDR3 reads TGTGCCAGCAGCCCCGGGACAGGCTATGGCTACACCTTC.

For the CDR3, the DNA is TGTGCCAGCAGCCCTCACAGGGAATACGAGCAGTACTTC. Its protein is CASSPHREYEQYF. This chain uses TRBV7-9 with TRBJ2-7; tentative D call: TRBD1 (6 bases). V shed 5 bases and J shed 4 bases, with 12 bases lying between them. This CDR3 is 13 amino acids long. Per germline, CDR1 SEHNR and CDR2 FQNEAQ (reference sequence).

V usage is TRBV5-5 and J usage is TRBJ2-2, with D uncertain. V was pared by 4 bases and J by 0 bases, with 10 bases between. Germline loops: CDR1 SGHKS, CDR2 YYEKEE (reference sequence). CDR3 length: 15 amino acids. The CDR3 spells CASSRAVPNTGELFF. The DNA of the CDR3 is TGTGCCAGCAGCCGCGCGGTTCCGAACACCGGGGAGCTGTTTTTT. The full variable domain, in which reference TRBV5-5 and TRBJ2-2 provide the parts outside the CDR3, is DAGVTQSPTHLIKTRGQQVTLRCSPISGHKSVSWYQQVLGQGPQFIFQYYEKEERGRGNFPDRFSARQFPNYSSELNVNALLLGDSALYLCASSRAVPNTGELFFGEGSRLTVL.

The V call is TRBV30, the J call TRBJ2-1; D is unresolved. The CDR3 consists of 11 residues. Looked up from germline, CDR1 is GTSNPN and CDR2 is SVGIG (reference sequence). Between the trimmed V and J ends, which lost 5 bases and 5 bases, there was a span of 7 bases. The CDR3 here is CAWDRDNEQFF. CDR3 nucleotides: TGTGCCTGGGACCGGGACAATGAGCAGTTCTTC.

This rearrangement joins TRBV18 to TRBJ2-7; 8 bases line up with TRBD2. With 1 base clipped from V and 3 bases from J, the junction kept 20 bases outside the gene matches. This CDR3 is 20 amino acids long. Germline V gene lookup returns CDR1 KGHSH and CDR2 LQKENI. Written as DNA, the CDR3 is TGTGCCAGCTCACCACAAGTTGATTTGAGGAGCGGGGGACTTTTCTACGAGCAGTACTTC. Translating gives CASSPQVDLRSGGLFYEQYF.

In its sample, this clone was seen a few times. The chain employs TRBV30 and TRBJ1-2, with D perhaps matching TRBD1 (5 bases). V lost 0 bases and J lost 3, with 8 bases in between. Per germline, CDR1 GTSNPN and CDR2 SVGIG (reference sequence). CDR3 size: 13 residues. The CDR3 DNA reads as TGTGCCTGGAGTGTATGGGACCACTATGGCTACACCTTC. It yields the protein CAWSVWDHYGYTF. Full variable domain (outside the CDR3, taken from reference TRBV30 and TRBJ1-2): SQTIHQWPATLVQPVGSPLSLECTVEGTSNPNLYWYRQAAGRGLQLLFYSVGIGQISSEVPQNLSASRPQDRQFILSSKKLLLSDSGFYLCAWSVWDHYGYTFGSGTRLTVV.

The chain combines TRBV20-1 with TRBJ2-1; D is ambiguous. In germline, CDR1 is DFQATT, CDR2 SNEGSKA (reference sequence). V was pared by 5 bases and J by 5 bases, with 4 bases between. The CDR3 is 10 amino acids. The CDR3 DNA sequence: TGCAGTGCTGCAAACAATGAGCAGTTCTTC. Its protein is CSAANNEQFF.